The T cell receptor (beta chain) under discussion was sequenced for a study of cytomegalovirus exposure and HLA in healthy donors. The germline V gene has CDR1 LNHDA and CDR2 SQIVND (reference sequence). Trimming left V 4 bases short and J 1 base short, with 13 bases between. This CDR3 is 15 amino acids long. PCR primers comprised 60 Vbeta and 13 Jbeta primers. The table came from immunoSEQ multiplex PCR; TCRdb's copy has only in-frame clones and leaves some out. The sample yields around 95,000 clones, around four fifths seen once. Regarding this clone: What it binds is unknown.

Study results and limitations: Earlier results showed most TCR beta V segments being productive about 90% or about 30% of the time. Later genetic work tied a missense DCLRE1C variant to beta-chain V and J trimming. Reports described diagnosis of cytomegalovirus status by the classifier as highly specific and sensitive.

The genes are TRBV19 and TRBJ1-1; TRBD1 is a possible D gene (6 bases). The source material was PBMCs. The sequence was collected from a man aged 25 to 45 in good health and CMV-seropositive. DNA for the CDR3: TGTGCCAGTAGTAGGTCCCTGGGGGCGAACACTGAAGCTTTCTTT. Protein sequence: CASSRSLGANTEAFF. Combining the CDR3 with reference TRBV19 and TRBJ1-1 gives the whole variable domain DGGITQSPKYLFRKEGQNVTLSCEQNLNHDAMYWYRQDPGQGLRLIYYSQIVNDFQKGDIAEGYSVSREKKESFPLTVTSAQKNPTAFYLCASSRSLGANTEAFFGQGTRLTVV.